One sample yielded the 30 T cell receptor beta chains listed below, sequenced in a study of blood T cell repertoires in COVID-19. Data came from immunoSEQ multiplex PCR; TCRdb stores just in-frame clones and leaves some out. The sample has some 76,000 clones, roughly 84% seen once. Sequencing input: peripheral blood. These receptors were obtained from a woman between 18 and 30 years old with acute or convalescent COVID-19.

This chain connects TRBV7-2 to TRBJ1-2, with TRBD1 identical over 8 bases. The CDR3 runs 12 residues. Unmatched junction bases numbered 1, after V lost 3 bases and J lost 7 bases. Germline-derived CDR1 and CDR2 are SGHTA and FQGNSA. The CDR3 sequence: CASSLDRAGYTF. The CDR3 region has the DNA TGTGCCAGCAGCTTGGACAGGGCTGGCTACACCTTC. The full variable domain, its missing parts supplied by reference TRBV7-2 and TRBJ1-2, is GAGVSQSPSNKVTEKGKDVELRCDPISGHTALYWYRQSLGQGLEFLIYFQGNSAPDKSGLPSDRFSAERTGGSVSTLTIQRTQQEDSAVYLCASSLDRAGYTFGSGTRLTVV.

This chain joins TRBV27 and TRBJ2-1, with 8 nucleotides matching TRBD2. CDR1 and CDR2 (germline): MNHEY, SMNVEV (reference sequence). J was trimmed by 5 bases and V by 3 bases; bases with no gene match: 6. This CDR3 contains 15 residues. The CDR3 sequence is CASSFLWREDNEQFF. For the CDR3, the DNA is TGTGCCAGCAGTTTCCTTTGGCGGGAGGACAATGAGCAGTTCTTC.

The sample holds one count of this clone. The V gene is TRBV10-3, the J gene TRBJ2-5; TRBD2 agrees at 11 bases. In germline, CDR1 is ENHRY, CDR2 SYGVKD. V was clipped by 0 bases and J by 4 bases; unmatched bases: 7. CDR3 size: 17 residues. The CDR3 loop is CAISESRTSGLGETQYF. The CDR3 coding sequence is TGTGCCATCAGTGAGTCAAGGACTAGCGGGCTTGGAGAGACCCAGTACTTC.

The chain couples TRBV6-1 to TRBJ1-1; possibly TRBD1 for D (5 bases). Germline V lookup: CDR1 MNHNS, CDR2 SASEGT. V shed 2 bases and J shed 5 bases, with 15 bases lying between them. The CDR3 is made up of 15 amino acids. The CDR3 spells CASSEWDRGGTEAFF. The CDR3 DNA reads TGTGCCAGCAGTGAATGGGACCGTGGGGGGACTGAAGCTTTCTTT.

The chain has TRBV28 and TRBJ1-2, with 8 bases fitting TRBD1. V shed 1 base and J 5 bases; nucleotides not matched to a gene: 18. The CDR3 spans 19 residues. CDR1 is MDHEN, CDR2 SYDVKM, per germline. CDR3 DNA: TGTGCCAGCAGTTTATTAATAGGGAGACCGACAGGGGAGTTATATGGCTACACCTTC. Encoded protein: CASSLLIGRPTGELYGYTF.

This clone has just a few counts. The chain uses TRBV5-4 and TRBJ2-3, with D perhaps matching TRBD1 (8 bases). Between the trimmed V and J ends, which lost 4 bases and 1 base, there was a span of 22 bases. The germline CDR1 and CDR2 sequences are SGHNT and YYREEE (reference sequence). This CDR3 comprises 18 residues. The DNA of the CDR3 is TGTGCCAGCAGCGCAGGACAGGGCGGGGACTATGGCACAGATACGCAGTATTTT. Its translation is CASSAGQGGDYGTDTQYF.

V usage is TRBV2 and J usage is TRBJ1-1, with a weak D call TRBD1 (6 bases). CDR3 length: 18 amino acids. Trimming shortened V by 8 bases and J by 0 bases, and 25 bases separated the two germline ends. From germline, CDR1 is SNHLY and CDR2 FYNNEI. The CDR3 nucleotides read TGTGCCAGCCTACCAGCTGGGGCAGGGGCTGGCATGAACACTGAAGCTTTCTTT. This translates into CASLPAGAGAGMNTEAFF.

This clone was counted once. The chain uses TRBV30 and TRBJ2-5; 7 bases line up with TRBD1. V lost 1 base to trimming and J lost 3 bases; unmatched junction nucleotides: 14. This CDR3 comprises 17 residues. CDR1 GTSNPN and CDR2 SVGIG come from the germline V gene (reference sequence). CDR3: CAWSGTSAGTVEETQYF. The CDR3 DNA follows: TGTGCCTGGAGTGGAACCTCGGCCGGGACAGTGGAAGAGACCCAGTACTTC.

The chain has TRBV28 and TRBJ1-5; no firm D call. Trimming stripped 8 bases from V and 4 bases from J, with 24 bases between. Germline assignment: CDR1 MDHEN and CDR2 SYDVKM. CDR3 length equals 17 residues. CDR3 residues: CASALAHEYPKNQPQHF. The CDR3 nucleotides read TGTGCCAGCGCCCTGGCTCACGAATACCCCAAGAATCAGCCCCAGCATTTT.

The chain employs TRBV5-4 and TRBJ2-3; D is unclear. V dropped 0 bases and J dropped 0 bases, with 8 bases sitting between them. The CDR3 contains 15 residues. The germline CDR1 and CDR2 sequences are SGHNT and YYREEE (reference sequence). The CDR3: CASSLDYSSTDTQYF. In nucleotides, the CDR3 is TGTGCCAGCAGCTTGGACTACTCTAGCACAGATACGCAGTATTTT.

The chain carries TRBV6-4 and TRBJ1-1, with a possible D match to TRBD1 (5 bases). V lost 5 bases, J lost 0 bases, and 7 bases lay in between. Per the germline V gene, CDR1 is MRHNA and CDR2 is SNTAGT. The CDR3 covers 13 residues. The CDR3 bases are TGTGCCAGCAGTAGACAGATGAACACTGAAGCTTTCTTT. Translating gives CASSRQMNTEAFF.

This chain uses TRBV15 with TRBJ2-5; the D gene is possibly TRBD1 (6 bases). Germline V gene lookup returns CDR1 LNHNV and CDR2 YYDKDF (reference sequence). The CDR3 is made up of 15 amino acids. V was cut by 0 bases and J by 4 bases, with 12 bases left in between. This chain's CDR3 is CATSRDQGSGETQYF. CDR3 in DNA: TGTGCCACCAGCAGAGATCAGGGGTCAGGAGAGACCCAGTACTTC.

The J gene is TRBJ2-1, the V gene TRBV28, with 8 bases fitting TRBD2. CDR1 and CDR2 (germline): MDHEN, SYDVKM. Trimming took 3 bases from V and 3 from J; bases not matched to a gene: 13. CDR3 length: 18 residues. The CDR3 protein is CASSLLSGDETIYNEQFF. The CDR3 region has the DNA TGTGCCAGCAGTTTGCTTAGCGGGGACGAGACCATCTACAATGAGCAGTTCTTC.

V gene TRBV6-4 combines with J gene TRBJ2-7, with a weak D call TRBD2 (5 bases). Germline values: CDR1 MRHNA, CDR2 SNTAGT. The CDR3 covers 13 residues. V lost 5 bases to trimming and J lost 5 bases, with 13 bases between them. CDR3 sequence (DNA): TGTGCCAGCAGTCAGGAGGCTCGCGACGAGCAGTACTTC. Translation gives CASSQEARDEQYF.

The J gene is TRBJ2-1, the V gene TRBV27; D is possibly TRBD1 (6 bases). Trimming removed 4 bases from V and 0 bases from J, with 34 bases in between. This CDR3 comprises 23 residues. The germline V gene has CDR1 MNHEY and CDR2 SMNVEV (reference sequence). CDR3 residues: CASSSPFAQEAGEEVGSYNEQFF. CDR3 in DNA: TGTGCCAGCAGTTCGCCGTTTGCCCAGGAGGCAGGGGAAGAGGTGGGCTCCTACAATGAGCAGTTCTTC.

This CDR3 reads CASSEIREEGYTF. As DNA, the CDR3 is TGTGCCAGCAGTGAGATCAGGGAGGAAGGCTACACCTTC. V and J are TRBV2 and TRBJ1-2; D is perhaps TRBD1 (5 bases). Trimming left V 3 bases short and J 8 bases short, with 13 bases between. This CDR3 spans 13 amino acids. Per the germline V gene, CDR1 is SNHLY and CDR2 is FYNNEI.

The CDR3 sequence is CASSLAQPGGDTQYF. Written as DNA, the CDR3 is TGTGCCAGCAGCTTAGCTCAGCCGGGGGGAGATACGCAGTATTTT. This chain connects TRBV7-9 to TRBJ2-3; 7 bases fit TRBD2. The germline V gene encodes CDR1 SEHNR and CDR2 FQNEAQ (reference sequence). V shed 0 bases, J shed 5 bases, and the junction held 5 bases outside the gene matches. This CDR3 region has 15 residues.

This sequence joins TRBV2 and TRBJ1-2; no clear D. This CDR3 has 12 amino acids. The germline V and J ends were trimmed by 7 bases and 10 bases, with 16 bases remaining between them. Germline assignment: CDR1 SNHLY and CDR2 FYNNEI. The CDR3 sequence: CASTGQPSTYTF. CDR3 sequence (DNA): TGTGCCAGCACTGGCCAACCGTCCACCTACACCTTC.

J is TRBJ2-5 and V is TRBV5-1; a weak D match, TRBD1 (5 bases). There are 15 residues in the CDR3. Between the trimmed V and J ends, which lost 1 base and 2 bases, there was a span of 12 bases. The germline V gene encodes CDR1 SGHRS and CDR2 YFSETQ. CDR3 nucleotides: TGCGCCAGCAGCTTGAAGCCGGACACTCAAGAGACCCAGTACTTC. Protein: CASSLKPDTQETQYF.

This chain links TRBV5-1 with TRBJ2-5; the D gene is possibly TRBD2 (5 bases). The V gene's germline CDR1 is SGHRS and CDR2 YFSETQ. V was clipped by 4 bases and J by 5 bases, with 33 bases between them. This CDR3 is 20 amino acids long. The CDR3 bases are TGCGCCAGCAGCCAAATGGGTAGTTATTCGGGATCCCCCAATCGGGAGACCCAGTACTTC. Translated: CASSQMGSYSGSPNRETQYF.

The CDR3 nucleotides read TGTGCCAGCTTCGACAGGGGTACTGGGGCCAACGTCCTGACTTTC. It encodes CASFDRGTGANVLTF. The chain uses TRBV2 and TRBJ2-6; 8 nucleotides align to TRBD1. The V and J ends lost 8 bases and 2 bases, in that order; junction bases with no gene match: 5. CDR1 and CDR2 from the germline V gene are SNHLY and FYNNEI. The CDR3 is 15 amino acids. Based on the CDR3 plus reference TRBV2 and TRBJ2-6, the full variable domain is EPEVTQTPSHQVTQMGQEVILRCVPISNHLYFYWYRQILGQKVEFLVSFYNNEISEKSEIFDDQFSVERPDGSNFTLKIRSTKLEDSAMYFCASFDRGTGANVLTFGAGSRLTVL.

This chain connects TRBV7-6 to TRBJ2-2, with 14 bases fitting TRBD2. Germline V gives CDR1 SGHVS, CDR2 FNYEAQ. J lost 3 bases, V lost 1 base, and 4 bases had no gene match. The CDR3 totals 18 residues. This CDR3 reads CASSLGLAGGLDTGELFF. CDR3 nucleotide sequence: TGTGCCAGCAGCTTAGGACTAGCGGGGGGGCTTGACACCGGGGAGCTGTTTTTT.

The CDR3 DNA reads as TGTGCCAGCAGCTTAGCGGGGGTCTGGGAGGAGCAGTACTTC. The encoded protein is CASSLAGVWEEQYF. V gene TRBV11-2 combines with J gene TRBJ2-7; D might be TRBD2 (6 bases). Germline V gene sequence: CDR1 SGHAT, CDR2 FQNNGV. CDR3 length equals 14 residues. Trimming cost V 1 base and J 7 bases, with 14 bases left between them.

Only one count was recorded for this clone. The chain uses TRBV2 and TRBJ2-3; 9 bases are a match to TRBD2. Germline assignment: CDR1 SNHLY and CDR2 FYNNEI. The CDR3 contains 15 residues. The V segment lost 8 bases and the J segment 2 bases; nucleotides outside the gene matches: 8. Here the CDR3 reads CASYRGTSTTDTQYF. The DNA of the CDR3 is TGTGCCAGCTACAGAGGGACTAGCACCACAGATACGCAGTATTTT.

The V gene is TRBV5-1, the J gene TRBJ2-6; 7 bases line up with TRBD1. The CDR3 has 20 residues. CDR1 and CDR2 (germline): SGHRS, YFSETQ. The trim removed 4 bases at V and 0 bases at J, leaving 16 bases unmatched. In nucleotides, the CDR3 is TGCGCCAGCAGCCCTGGCCCCGGGACAGTTATTTCCTCTGGGGCCAACGTCCTGACTTTC. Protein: CASSPGPGTVISSGANVLTF.

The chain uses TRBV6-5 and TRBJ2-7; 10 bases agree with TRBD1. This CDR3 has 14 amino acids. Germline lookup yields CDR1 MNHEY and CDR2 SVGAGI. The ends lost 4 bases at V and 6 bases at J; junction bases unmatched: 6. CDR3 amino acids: CASSSPGQGPEQYF. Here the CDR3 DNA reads TGTGCCAGCAGTTCACCGGGACAGGGGCCCGAGCAGTACTTC.

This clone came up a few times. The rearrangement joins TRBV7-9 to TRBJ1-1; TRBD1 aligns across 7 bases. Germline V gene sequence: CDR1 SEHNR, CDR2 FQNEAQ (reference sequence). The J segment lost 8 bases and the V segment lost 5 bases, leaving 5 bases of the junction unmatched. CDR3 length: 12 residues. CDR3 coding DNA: TGTGCCAGCAGCCCGGGACAGCTGGAAGCTTTCTTT. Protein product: CASSPGQLEAFF. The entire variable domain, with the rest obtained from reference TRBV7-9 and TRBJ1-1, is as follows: DTGVSQNPRHKITKRGQNVTFRCDPISEHNRLYWYRQTLGQGPEFLTYFQNEAQLEKSRLLSDRFSAERPKGSFSTLEIQRTEQGDSAMYLCASSPGQLEAFFGQGTRLTVV.

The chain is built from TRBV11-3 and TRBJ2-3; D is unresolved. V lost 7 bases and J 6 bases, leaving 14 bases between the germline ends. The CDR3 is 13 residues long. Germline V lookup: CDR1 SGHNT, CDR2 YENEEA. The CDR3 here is CASINRPRDTQYF. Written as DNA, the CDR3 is TGTGCCAGCATCAACAGACCCCGCGATACGCAGTATTTT.

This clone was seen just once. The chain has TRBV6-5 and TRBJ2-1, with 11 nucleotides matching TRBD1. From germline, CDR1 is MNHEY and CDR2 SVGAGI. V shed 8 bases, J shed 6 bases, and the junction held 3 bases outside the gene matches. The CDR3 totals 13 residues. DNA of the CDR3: TGTGCCAGCCGGACAGGGGGCTCCAATGAGCAGTTCTTC. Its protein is CASRTGGSNEQFF.

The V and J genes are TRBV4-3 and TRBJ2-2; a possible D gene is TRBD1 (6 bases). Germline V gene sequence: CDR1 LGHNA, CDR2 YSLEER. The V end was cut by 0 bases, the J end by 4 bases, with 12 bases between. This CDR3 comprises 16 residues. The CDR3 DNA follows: TGCGCCAGCAGCCAAGAACAGGGACCGTTCACCGGGGAGCTGTTTTTT. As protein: CASSQEQGPFTGELFF.